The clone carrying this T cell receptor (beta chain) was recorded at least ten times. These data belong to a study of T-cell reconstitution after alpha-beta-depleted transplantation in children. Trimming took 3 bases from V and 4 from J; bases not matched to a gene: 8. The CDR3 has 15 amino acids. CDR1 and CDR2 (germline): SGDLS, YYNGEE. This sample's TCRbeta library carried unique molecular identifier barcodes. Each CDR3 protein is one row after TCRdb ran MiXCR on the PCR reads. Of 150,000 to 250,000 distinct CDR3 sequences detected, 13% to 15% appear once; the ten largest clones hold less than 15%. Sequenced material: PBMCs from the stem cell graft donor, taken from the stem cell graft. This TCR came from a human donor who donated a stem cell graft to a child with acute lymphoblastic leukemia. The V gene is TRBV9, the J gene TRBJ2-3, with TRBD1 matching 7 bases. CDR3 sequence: CASSGFGQAADTQYF. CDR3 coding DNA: TGTGCCAGCAGCGGATTCGGACAGGCCGCAGATACGCAGTATTTT.